Listed below are T cell receptor beta chains from one sample, sequenced in a study of blood T cell repertoires in COVID-19. TCRdb's table, derived via immunoSEQ multiplex PCR, lists solely in-frame clones and lacks some. The table includes more than 140,000 clones, about 86% detected once. The sequenced material came from peripheral blood. All receptors derive from an older woman with acute or convalescent COVID-19. Each CDR3 is given with its conserved first and last residue. D genes are given only for firm matches. A row's size may be missing; if present it is once, few, many or a size class.

d_call j_call clone_size v_call cdr3_nt cdr3_aa
TRBD1 TRBJ1-1 NA TRBV30 TGTGCCTGGAGTCGACAGGGGACGACCACTGAAGCTTTCTTT CAWSRQGTTTEAFF
TRBD1 TRBJ1-5 NA TRBV30 TGTGCCTGGAGTGGTAAGGGACAGGTTAATCAGCCCCAGCATTTT CAWSGKGQVNQPQHF
NA TRBJ1-2 few TRBV7-2 TGTGCCAGCAGCCAGGTGAACTATGGCTACACCTTC CASSQVNYGYTF
NA TRBJ1-6 few TRBV9 TGTGCCAGCAGCGTAGCCAGGGAGGCTAATTCACCCCTCCACTTT CASSVAREANSPLHF
NA TRBJ1-5 NA TRBV5-1 TGCGCCAGCAGCTTAGGTACAGGGCATCAGCCCCAGCATTTT CASSLGTGHQPQHF
TRBD1 TRBJ1-4 few TRBV28 TGTGCCAGCACCGCGGGACAGGCTAATGAAAAACTGTTTTTT CASTAGQANEKLFF
NA TRBJ1-4 NA TRBV19 TGTGCCAGTACTCACGGGAACCCCCCTGAAAAACTGTTTTTT CASTHGNPPEKLFF
NA TRBJ1-5 NA TRBV6-5 TGTGCCAGCAGTTACTCGATAGGGGCCGGACAGCCCCAGCATTTT CASSYSIGAGQPQHF
TRBD1 TRBJ2-7 NA TRBV27 TGTGCCAGCAAGCTGACGGGACAGATAGCCTACGAGCAGTACTTC CASKLTGQIAYEQYF
TRBD2 TRBJ2-7 NA TRBV7-2 TGTGCCAGCAGACTAGCGGGGGGCGGCTACGAGCAGTACTTC CASRLAGGGYEQYF
NA TRBJ1-5 NA TRBV28 TGTGCCAGCAGTTCAGGTTCCCCTCATCAGCCCCAGCATTTT CASSSGSPHQPQHF
TRBD2 TRBJ2-3 NA TRBV2 TGTGCCAGCAGTGAGAAGGCGGGGGGAGGTTTAGATACGCAGTATTTT CASSEKAGGGLDTQYF
NA TRBJ2-2 NA TRBV7-7 TGTGCTAGCAGCTTAGCGCCACAGCAGAACACCGGGGAGCTGTTTTTT CASSLAPQQNTGELFF
TRBD2 TRBJ2-3 NA TRBV11-2 TGTGCCAGCAGCTTCGGCCTCCTAGCGGGGGGGCGTGCAGATACGCAGTATTTT CASSFGLLAGGRADTQYF
TRBD2 TRBJ2-2 NA TRBV30 TGTGCCTGGAGACTAGCGGGAGGTCCCGGGGAGCTGTTTTTT CAWRLAGGPGELFF
TRBD1 TRBJ1-6 NA TRBV5-1 TGCGCCAGCAGCTTGCCCCGGGACAGTCCCTCAAACACCAATTCACCCCTCCACTTT CASSLPRDSPSNTNSPLHF
NA TRBJ1-1 NA TRBV15 TGTGCCACCAGCAGAGATCGGGAAAACACTGAAGCTTTCTTT CATSRDRENTEAFF
TRBD1 TRBJ1-1 NA TRBV6-6 TGTGCCAGCAGTACAGGGGGCGGAACTGAAGCTTTCTTT CASSTGGGTEAFF
TRBD1 TRBJ2-7 NA TRBV5-4 TGTGCCAGCAGCGAACCGGGACAGGGATACGAGCAGTACTTC CASSEPGQGYEQYF
TRBD2 TRBJ2-4 NA TRBV7-9 TGTGCCAGCAGCTTGGCGGGGGGTCCGGGCAAAAACATTCAGTACTTC CASSLAGGPGKNIQYF
TRBD1 TRBJ2-5 few TRBV11-3 TGTGCCAGCAGCTCCCGGGACAGGGGGCTCATCGGGGGAGAGACCCAGTACTTC CASSSRDRGLIGGETQYF
NA TRBJ2-1 NA TRBV13 TGTGCCAGCAGCCTCCCGACAGGAACCTACAATGAGCAGTTCTTC CASSLPTGTYNEQFF
NA TRBJ2-1 NA TRBV5-1 TGCGCCAGCAGCTTGGGGGTCAGTTTAGCGGACAATGAGCAGTTCTTC CASSLGVSLADNEQFF
TRBD1 TRBJ2-5 NA TRBV10-3 TGTGCCATCAGCCCCGGGACAGGCCAAGAGACCCAGTACTTC CAISPGTGQETQYF
TRBD2 TRBJ2-7 NA TRBV25-1 TGTGCCAGCAGTGATCCACGGGGGGGCTGGTACGAGCAGTACTTC CASSDPRGGWYEQYF
NA TRBJ2-7 NA TRBV24-1 TGTGCCACCAGTGATTCAAAAATGGGACAAATTTACGAGCAGTACTTC CATSDSKMGQIYEQYF
NA TRBJ1-4 NA TRBV27 TGTGCCAGCAGTTCGGTAAATGAAAAACTGTTTTTT CASSSVNEKLFF
NA TRBJ1-1 once TRBV15 TGTGCCACGGGACATAAGAACACTGAAGCTTTCTTT CATGHKNTEAFF
NA TRBJ1-1 few TRBV6-5 TGTGCCAGCAGTTACCTTGGCAGAAACACTGAAGCTTTCTTT CASSYLGRNTEAFF
NA TRBJ2-6 NA TRBV5-1 TGCGCCAGCAGCTTGGAGGGGCCGCCCGACGTCCTGACTTTC CASSLEGPPDVLTF
TRBD1 TRBJ2-2 NA TRBV10-3 TGTGCCATCAGTGTACAGGGGAGGGAGCTGTTTTTT CAISVQGRELFF
NA TRBJ2-5 NA TRBV11-3 TGTGCCAGCAGCGCAACCGGGACTGAAGAGACCCAGTACTTC CASSATGTEETQYF
TRBD2 TRBJ2-1 NA TRBV9 TGTGCCAGCAGCCGCGGAGGGGTAGCGGGGGCCTACAATGAGCAGTTCTTC CASSRGGVAGAYNEQFF
TRBD1 TRBJ1-5 few TRBV6-4 TGTGCCAGCAGTGACGGGTTAGACAGGGGTGCAATGGGGCAGCCCCAGCATTTT CASSDGLDRGAMGQPQHF
TRBD1 TRBJ2-7 NA TRBV19 TGTGCCAGTAGTAAATCACAGGGGTTCGGCGAGCAGTACTTC CASSKSQGFGEQYF
TRBD1 TRBJ1-4 NA TRBV9 TGTGCCAGCAGCGCCGGACAGGGGGCTGGTAATGAAAAACTGTTTTTT CASSAGQGAGNEKLFF
NA TRBJ2-7 few TRBV29-1 TGCAGCGTTGGAAGGCAGCACAGGGAGCAGTACTTC CSVGRQHREQYF
NA TRBJ2-3 few TRBV7-7 TGTGCTAGCACCCCCATCCGAGGAGATACGCAGTATTTT CASTPIRGDTQYF
NA TRBJ1-1 NA TRBV6-6 TGTGCCAGCAGTAAGGGACAGAACACTGAAGCTTTCTTT CASSKGQNTEAFF
NA TRBJ1-2 NA TRBV30 TGTGCCTGGAGTCGCGACGGAGGTGGCTACACCTTC CAWSRDGGGYTF
TRBD2 TRBJ2-1 NA TRBV10-2 TGCGCCAGCAGAACTAGCGGGGTCAACAATGAGCAGTTCTTC CASRTSGVNNEQFF
NA TRBJ2-5 NA TRBV4-2 TGTGCCAGCAGCCAAGAGGGCGTTCTTCAAGAGACCCAGTACTTC CASSQEGVLQETQYF
NA TRBJ2-3 NA TRBV3-1/TRBV3-2 TGTGCCAGCCGCCCTAAGAGCGGGAGCACAGATACGCAGTATTTT CASRPKSGSTDTQYF